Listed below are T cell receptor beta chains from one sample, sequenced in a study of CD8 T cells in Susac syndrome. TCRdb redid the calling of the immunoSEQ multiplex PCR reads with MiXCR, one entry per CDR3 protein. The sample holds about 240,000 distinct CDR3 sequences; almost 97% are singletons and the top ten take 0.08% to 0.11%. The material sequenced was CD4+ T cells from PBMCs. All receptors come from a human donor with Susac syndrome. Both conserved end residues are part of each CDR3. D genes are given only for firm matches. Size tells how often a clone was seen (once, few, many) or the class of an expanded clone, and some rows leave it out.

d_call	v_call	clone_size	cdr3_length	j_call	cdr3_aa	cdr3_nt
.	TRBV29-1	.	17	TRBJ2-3	CSVGGLVTPSSTDTQYF	TGCAGCGTGGGAGGACTTGTGACCCCTTCCAGCACAGATACGCAGTATTTT
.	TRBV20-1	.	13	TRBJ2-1	CSAPDQNPDEQFF	TGCAGTGCTCCCGATCAGAACCCGGATGAGCAGTTCTTC
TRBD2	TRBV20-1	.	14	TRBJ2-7	CSASLAGGSVEQYF	TGCAGTGCTAGTCTGGCGGGAGGGTCTGTCGAGCAGTACTTC
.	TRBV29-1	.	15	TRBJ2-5	CSVDKNGQAGETQYF	TGCAGCGTTGATAAGAACGGGCAGGCCGGGGAGACCCAGTACTTC
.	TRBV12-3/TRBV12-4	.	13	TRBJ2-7	CASRERHAYEQYF	TGTGCCAGCAGAGAGAGGCACGCCTACGAGCAGTACTTC
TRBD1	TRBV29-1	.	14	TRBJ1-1	CSVDRGLSRESAFF	TGCAGCGTGGACAGGGGGCTTTCCCGCGAGTCGGCTTTCTTT
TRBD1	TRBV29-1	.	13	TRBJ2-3	CSGWTGPTDTQYF	TGCAGCGGATGGACAGGGCCAACAGATACGCAGTATTTT
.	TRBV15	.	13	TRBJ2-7	CATSRGSTYEQYF	TGTGCCACCAGCAGAGGGTCTACCTACGAGCAGTACTTC
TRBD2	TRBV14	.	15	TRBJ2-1	CASSPRLADYNEQFF	TGTGCCAGCAGCCCAAGACTAGCGGACTACAATGAGCAGTTCTTC
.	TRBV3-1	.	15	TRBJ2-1	CASSHRGEGGTEQFF	TGTGCCAGCAGCCACCGGGGAGAGGGGGGTACTGAGCAGTTCTTC
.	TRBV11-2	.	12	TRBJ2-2	CASSLVTGELFF	TGTGCCAGCAGCTTAGTGACCGGGGAGCTGTTTTTT
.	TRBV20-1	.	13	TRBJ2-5	CSARDGAQETQYF	TGCAGTGCTCGAGATGGGGCACAAGAGACCCAGTACTTC
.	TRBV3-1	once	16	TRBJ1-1	CASSQGGPSLNTEAFF	TGTGCCAGCAGCCAAGGGGGCCCAAGCCTGAACACTGAAGCTTTCTTT
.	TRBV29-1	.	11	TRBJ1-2	CSAGQRTGYTF	TGCAGCGCCGGACAAAGGACTGGCTACACCTTC
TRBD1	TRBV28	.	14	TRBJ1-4	CASSSGQFHEKLFF	TGTGCCAGCAGTTCGGGACAGTTCCATGAAAAACTGTTTTTT
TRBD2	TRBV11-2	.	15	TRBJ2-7	CASSLDLLAGGVGYF	TGTGCCAGCAGCTTAGACCTCCTAGCGGGAGGGGTGGGGTACTTC
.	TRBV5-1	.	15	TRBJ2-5	CASSSSRGIQETQYF	TGCGCCAGCAGCTCAAGCCGGGGCATCCAAGAGACCCAGTACTTC
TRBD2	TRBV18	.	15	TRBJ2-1	CASSPPSGRADEQFF	TGTGCCAGCTCACCTCCCAGCGGGAGGGCCGATGAGCAGTTCTTC
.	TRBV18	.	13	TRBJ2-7	CASSPSEDYEQYF	TGTGCCAGCTCACCATCCGAGGACTACGAGCAGTACTTC
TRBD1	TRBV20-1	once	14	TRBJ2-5	CSALEGTAQETQYF	TGCAGTGCGCTGGAAGGGACAGCTCAAGAGACCCAGTACTTC
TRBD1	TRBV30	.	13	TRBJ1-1	CAWSSGQGIEAFF	TGTGCCTGGAGTTCGGGACAGGGGATTGAAGCTTTCTTT
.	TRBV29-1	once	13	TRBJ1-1	CSVGQRLNTEAFF	TGCAGCGTTGGCCAGAGATTGAACACTGAAGCTTTCTTT
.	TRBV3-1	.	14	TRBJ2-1	CASSRGLTNNEQFF	TGTGCCAGCAGCCGGGGACTCACGAACAATGAGCAGTTCTTC
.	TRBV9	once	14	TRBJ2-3	CASSVATGVHTQYF	TGTGCCAGCAGCGTAGCGACAGGAGTACATACGCAGTATTTT
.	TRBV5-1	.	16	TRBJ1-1	CASSLGRASADTEAFF	TGCGCCAGCAGCTTGGGACGGGCCTCGGCGGACACTGAAGCTTTCTTT
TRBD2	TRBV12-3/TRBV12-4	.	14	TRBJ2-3	CASSLPQGGDTQYF	TGTGCCAGCAGTTTACCGCAGGGAGGGGATACGCAGTATTTT
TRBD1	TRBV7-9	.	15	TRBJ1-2	CASSWGTGDRYGYTF	TGTGCCAGCAGCTGGGGGACAGGGGATCGCTATGGCTACACCTTC
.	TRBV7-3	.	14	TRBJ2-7	CARPVGKIGTEQYF	TGTGCCAGGCCTGTAGGCAAAATAGGGACCGAGCAGTACTTC